This TCR beta chain was sequenced during a study of control samples from healthy donors and cancer patients. The table came from immunoSEQ multiplex PCR; TCRdb's copy has only in-frame clones and leaves some out. The repertoire holds approximately 100,000 clones, about nine tenths seen once, with 3.5% to 4.5% in the top ten. Germline V gene sequence: CDR1 LNHDA, CDR2 SQIVND (reference sequence). The CDR3 spans 16 residues. V was shortened by 2 bases and J by 4 bases, with 14 bases between the two germline ends. This clonotype originated in a human donor in good health. The donor label of this sample is uncertain. The sequenced material came from blood. The V and J genes are TRBV19 and TRBJ2-2, with D tentatively TRBD2 (6 bases). In nucleotides, the CDR3 is TGTGCCAGTAGTATAAGGGCTCGCGGGGCCACCGGGGAGCTGTTTTTT. The encoded protein is CASSIRARGATGELFF.